This T cell receptor beta chain was retrieved from a study of blood T cell repertoires in COVID-19. Study details: The United States, Italy and Spain were the sources of the acute and convalescent COVID-19 samples. The cDNA or gDNA used as material had been derived from T cells, B-cell-depleted T cells, or PBMCs.

In its sample, this clone was seen once. Original processing notes: Amplification of reference gene primers was used by the study to estimate nucleated cell counts. The protocol was immunoSEQ multiplex PCR, while the TCRdb copy is restricted to in-frame clones and leaves out a portion. V and J calls plus clone size are reproduced from that table; the DNA served to infer D and trimming. The sample lists about 120,000 clones; roughly 80% were seen once. The CDR3 has 14 residues. Trimming at V came to 6 bases and at J to 0 bases, leaving 2 bases not matched to a gene. Germline assignment: CDR1 MNHEY and CDR2 SVGAGI.

This TCR was recovered from a man younger than 45 with acute or convalescent COVID-19. The sequenced material came from peripheral blood. This rearrangement joins TRBV6-5 to TRBJ2-7; 10 bases align to TRBD2. Here the CDR3 DNA reads TGTGCCAGCAGCCTAGCGGGAGACTCCTACGAGCAGTACGTC. Its protein product is CASSLAGDSYEQYV.